The clone carrying this T cell receptor (beta chain) has more than one count but fewer than ten. What it binds is not known. Germline CDR1 reads SEHNR; CDR2 reads FQNEAQ (reference sequence). Trimming took off 6 bases at V and 2 bases at J, with 11 bases between the two ends. The CDR3 is made up of 13 amino acids. Indicated time point: pre-sensitization, week 0. Sample treatment: therapeutic diphenylcyclopropenone sensitization with weekly scalp DPC. Phlebotomy was performed prior to application of every patch test. This sample was taken from a study of human T cells and chemical hapten exposure. Study findings and constraints: The study found that DPC sensitization did not change TCRs above 1 in 1000 frequency.

For the library, individual cDNA molecules each received unique molecular identifiers. In the study's own analysis: Across samples, TCR counts had a median of about 100,000 and ranged from about 20,000 to 690,600. MiXCR, run by TCRdb on the RACE reads, gives a single entry per CDR3 protein. These V and J calls rely on TCRdb rather than the paper's analysis. The sample has 270,000 or so distinct CDR3 sequences, 7.5% to 9% seen once. This sequence was found in a young man with alopecia areata. Some clones in this sample may be carry-over from other donors' samples. Sequences were derived from whole blood, sampled in connection with sensitization to the hapten diphenylcyclopropenone (DPC). The chain links TRBV7-9 to TRBJ2-7, with D possibly TRBD1 on 5 matching bases. CDR3 sequence reads: CASRRGTAYEQYF. CDR3 DNA: TGTGCCAGCAGAAGGGGAACAGCCTACGAGCAGTACTTC.